A selection of T cell receptor beta chains follows, all from one sample in a study of CD8 T cells in Susac syndrome. TCRdb reanalysed the immunoSEQ multiplex PCR reads using MiXCR and keeps one entry per CDR3 protein. The table includes roughly 200,000 distinct CDR3 sequences, 85% to 95% detected once. What was sequenced was CD4+ T cells from PBMCs. The receptors were sampled from a human donor in good health. Each CDR3 is given with its conserved first and last residue. A D gene is named only where the DNA matches it firmly. Rows may omit the clone size; those that give it use once, few, many or a size class.

clone_size | j_call | d_call | v_call | cdr3_aa | cdr3_nt
. | TRBJ2-3 | TRBD1 | TRBV27 | CASSLSQGLGTDTQYF | TGTGCCAGCAGTTTATCACAGGGGTTGGGCACAGATACGCAGTATTTT
. | TRBJ1-1 | TRBD1 | TRBV7-2 | CASSFRQGLNEAFF | TGTGCCAGCAGCTTCCGACAGGGATTGAATGAAGCTTTCTTT
. | TRBJ1-2 | . | TRBV5-1 | CASSDRPPGEAGYTF | TGCGCCAGCAGCGATCGTCCCCCAGGGGAAGCTGGCTACACCTTC
. | TRBJ1-1 | . | TRBV7-2 | CASSLVSEGFTEAFF | TGTGCCAGCAGCTTAGTGTCCGAGGGCTTCACTGAAGCTTTCTTT
. | TRBJ2-7 | . | TRBV6-2/TRBV6-3 | CASSYSHGVYEQYF | TGTGCCAGCAGTTACTCCCACGGGGTCTACGAGCAGTACTTC
. | TRBJ2-1 | TRBD1 | TRBV11-2 | CASSLAQGRTNEQFF | TGTGCCAGCAGCTTAGCACAGGGGCGCACAAATGAGCAGTTCTTC
. | TRBJ2-3 | . | TRBV20-1 | CSAPSRGPDTQYF | TGCAGTGCTCCCTCCCGGGGGCCAGATACGCAGTATTTT
. | TRBJ1-2 | . | TRBV29-1 | CSVATVLANYGYTF | TGCAGCGTTGCTACGGTGCTAGCTAACTATGGCTACACCTTC
. | TRBJ2-5 | TRBD1 | TRBV7-2 | CASSLAAGGPETQYF | TGTGCCAGCAGCTTAGCGGCAGGGGGCCCAGAGACCCAGTACTTC
. | TRBJ1-5 | . | TRBV20-1 | CSARDYSGTPYSNQPQHF | TGCAGTGCTAGAGACTACTCCGGGACACCATATAGCAATCAGCCCCAGCATTTT
. | TRBJ1-2 | . | TRBV20-1 | CSQATGNYGYTF | TGCAGTCAGGCAACAGGGAACTATGGCTACACCTTC
. | TRBJ2-1 | TRBD2 | TRBV12-3/TRBV12-4 | CASSSLPAGGGNEQFF | TGTGCCAGCAGTTCCCTCCCAGCGGGAGGGGGGAATGAGCAGTTCTTC
. | TRBJ1-5 | . | TRBV6-5 | CASGPRGPNQPQHF | TGTGCCAGCGGTCCTAGGGGTCCTAATCAGCCCCAGCATTTT
. | TRBJ2-3 | . | TRBV5-6 | CASSPGQRTDTQYF | TGTGCCAGCAGCCCTGGACAGCGCACAGATACGCAGTATTTT
. | TRBJ2-1 | TRBD1 | TRBV6-1 | CATSRDSSYNEQFF | TGTGCCACCAGCCGGGACAGCTCCTACAATGAGCAGTTCTTC
. | TRBJ1-1 | . | TRBV27 | CASSFRDRRLAFF | TGTGCCAGCTCGTTCCGGGACCGGCGATTAGCTTTCTTT
. | TRBJ1-1 | . | TRBV27 | CASSLSIPLGGTEAFF | TGTGCCAGCAGTTTATCCATTCCCCTCGGAGGGACTGAAGCTTTCTTT
. | TRBJ2-1 | TRBD2 | TRBV9 | CASTLGAGVSSEQFF | TGTGCCAGCACCCTCGGAGCGGGAGTTTCCAGTGAGCAGTTCTTC
. | TRBJ2-1 | TRBD2 | TRBV29-1 | CSVEGGTSGSLFYNEQFF | TGCAGCGTTGAGGGTGGGACTAGCGGGAGTCTTTTCTACAATGAGCAGTTCTTC
. | TRBJ1-2 | . | TRBV27 | CASTSSQGSRSGYTF | TGTGCCAGCACCTCCTCCCAGGGGAGCAGGAGTGGCTACACCTTC
once | TRBJ1-2 | TRBD1 | TRBV29-1 | CSVTTGANYGYTF | TGCAGCGTGACGACAGGGGCTAACTATGGCTACACCTTC